The text below deals with one T cell receptor (beta chain). What it binds is not known. CD45RO-negative cells were positively selected for CCR7, leaving out terminally differentiated effector memory CD45RA+ cells. This sample stems from a study of shared clonotypes between healthy human individuals. Measured with immunoSEQ multiplex PCR; TCRdb has only the in-frame clones, and not every one. The table lists roughly 2,000,000 clones, over 85% of them singletons. General study findings and limits: Large depth notwithstanding, sorted-subset sequencing proved incomplete by rarefaction.

CDR3 length: 13 residues. V gave up 0 bases and J gave up 1 base, with 3 bases separating them. Germline loops: CDR1 SGHDN, CDR2 FVKESK. This receptor was obtained from a young man in good health. The chain joins TRBV14 to TRBJ1-1; the D is unclear. What was sequenced was naive CD8+ T cells sorted from blood. The CDR3: CASSQDRNTEAFF. The CDR3 coding sequence is TGTGCCAGCAGCCAAGACAGGAACACTGAAGCTTTCTTT.